A single sample gave rise to the 32 T cell receptor beta chains below, sequenced in a study of blood T cell repertoires in COVID-19. Assay used: immunoSEQ multiplex PCR; TCRdb lists only in-frame clones, some missing. The sample includes about 230,000 clones, roughly nine tenths of them seen just once. Sequencing used PBMCs or T cells enriched from blood (not recorded which). The source of these receptors is a woman between 45 and 60 years old in a cohort exposed to, infected with or recovered from COVID-19 (not recorded which).

The chain employs TRBV14 and TRBJ1-5; weak D call: TRBD1 (5 bases). The CDR3 extends over 16 amino acids. Germline values: CDR1 SGHDN, CDR2 FVKESK. The V and J ends lost 4 bases and 2 bases respectively, with 15 bases between them. DNA for the CDR3: TGTGCCAGCAGCCGAACCCTGGGGGGTGGCAATCAGCCCCAGCATTTT. Its protein is CASSRTLGGGNQPQHF.

The chain combines TRBV3-1 (or the pseudogene TRBV3-2) with TRBJ2-3; tentative D call: TRBD1 (6 bases). V lost 6 bases and J 2 bases, leaving 9 bases between the germline ends. CDR3 size: 13 residues. Germline lookup yields CDR1 LGHDT and CDR2 YNNKEL (reference sequence). The CDR3 sequence: CASRNRDTDTQYF. CDR3 coding DNA: TGTGCCAGCAGAAACAGGGACACAGATACGCAGTATTTT.

The V and J genes are TRBV5-5 and TRBJ2-1; 14 nucleotides line up with TRBD2. The V and J ends lost 4 bases and 0 bases, in that order; junction bases with no gene match: 9. CDR3 size: 19 residues. Germline CDR1 is SGHKS and CDR2 is YYEKEE (reference sequence). In DNA, the CDR3 is TGTGCCAGCAGCCCGAGACTAGCGGGGGGGACTAGCTCCTACAATGAGCAGTTCTTC. Protein sequence: CASSPRLAGGTSSYNEQFF. Based on the CDR3 plus reference TRBV5-5 and TRBJ2-1, the full variable domain is DAGVTQSPTHLIKTRGQQVTLRCSPISGHKSVSWYQQVLGQGPQFIFQYYEKEERGRGNFPDRFSARQFPNYSSELNVNALLLGDSALYLCASSPRLAGGTSSYNEQFFGPGTRLTVL.

The chain is built from TRBV29-1 and TRBJ2-2; TRBD1 aligns across 9 bases. CDR3 length equals 13 residues. J gave up 6 bases and V 7 bases, and 6 bases lay outside the gene matches. CDR1 and CDR2 (germline): SQVTM, ANQGSEA. CDR3 nucleotide sequence: TGCAGCGCTGACAGGGGGGTTCCCGGGGAGCTGTTTTTT. It specifies CSADRGVPGELFF.

The J gene is TRBJ2-7, the V gene TRBV15; D remains ambiguous. V lost 0 bases to trimming and J lost 2 bases, with 11 bases between them. This CDR3 has 15 residues. Germline V gene data show CDR1 as LNHNV and CDR2 as YYDKDF (reference sequence). Written as DNA, the CDR3 is TGTGCCACCAGCAGAGATGGTAGCATAGCCTACGAGCAGTACTTC. Its protein is CATSRDGSIAYEQYF.

This clone was counted once. J is TRBJ2-7 and V is TRBV4-2; a possible D gene is TRBD2 (6 bases). This CDR3 is 14 amino acids long. The V and J ends lost 0 bases and 2 bases respectively, with 8 bases between them. Per germline, CDR1 LGHNA and CDR2 YNFKEQ. The CDR3 bases are TGTGCCAGCAGCCAAGAGGCGGGGCCCTACGAGCAGTACTTC. The encoded protein is CASSQEAGPYEQYF.

The CDR3 DNA reads TGTGCCAGCAGTGAATCAGGCATCTCCTATAATTCACCCCTCCACTTT. Encoded protein: CASSESGISYNSPLHF. The V and J genes are TRBV25-1 and TRBJ1-6; D ambiguous. There are 16 residues in the CDR3. CDR1 and CDR2 from the germline V gene are MGHDK and SYGVNS. V dropped 1 base and J dropped 0 bases, with 7 bases sitting between them.

The J gene is TRBJ1-2, the V gene TRBV20-1; D may be TRBD1 (5 bases). Per germline, CDR1 DFQATT and CDR2 SNEGSKA (reference sequence). Between the trimmed V and J ends, which lost 3 bases and 3 bases, there was a span of 11 bases. The CDR3 loop spans 13 amino acids. The CDR3 is CSASVGGDYGYTF. In nucleotides, the CDR3 is TGCAGTGCTAGTGTCGGAGGGGACTATGGCTACACCTTC.

The genes are TRBV7-2 and TRBJ1-1; TRBD1 agrees at 7 bases. V gave up 6 bases and J gave up 11 bases; unmatched junction bases: 12. The germline gives CDR1 SGHTA, CDR2 FQGNSA. This CDR3 region has 13 residues. CDR3 sequence (DNA): TGTGCCAGCAGTCCTCGGGACAGAGCGTGGGCTTTCTTT. This translates into CASSPRDRAWAFF.

V gene TRBV28 combines with J gene TRBJ1-5, with D unresolved. The V gene's germline CDR1 is MDHEN and CDR2 SYDVKM. The CDR3 length is 16 residues. Deletions cut 4 bases from V and 3 bases from J, with 16 bases between. CDR3 loop: CASSYRYYENNQPQHF. The CDR3 DNA is TGTGCCAGCAGTTACCGCTATTACGAGAACAATCAGCCCCAGCATTTT. The full variable domain, with the rest looked up from reference TRBV28 and TRBJ1-5, is DVKVTQSSRYLVKRTGEKVFLECVQDMDHENMFWYRQDPGLGLRLIYFSYDVKMKEKGDIPEGYSVSREKKERFSLILESASTNQTSMYLCASSYRYYENNQPQHFGDGTRLSIL.

V and J are TRBV7-3 and TRBJ2-5; TRBD1 aligns across 7 bases. Per germline, CDR1 SGHTA and CDR2 FQGTGA. The CDR3 consists of 14 residues. V dropped 5 bases and J dropped 5; count of bases not matched to a gene: 8. The CDR3 coding sequence is TGTGCCAGCAGCCCCGATACCAGGGGGGAGACCCAGTACTTC. Translation: CASSPDTRGETQYF.

The V and J genes are TRBV9 and TRBJ2-3; D remains ambiguous. This CDR3 contains 15 residues. V shed 1 base and J shed 2 bases, with 11 bases lying between them. The germline V gene has CDR1 SGDLS and CDR2 YYNGEE. CDR3 protein: CASSVSALFTDTQYF. The CDR3 DNA sequence: TGTGCCAGCAGCGTAAGTGCACTTTTCACAGATACGCAGTATTTT.

The J gene is TRBJ1-6, the V gene TRBV10-3; D might be TRBD1 (5 bases). CDR3 length equals 14 residues. The V gene's germline CDR1 is ENHRY and CDR2 SYGVKD. Trimming took 2 bases from V and 9 from J, leaving 11 bases between them. The DNA for the CDR3 is TGTGCCATCAGTGAGACAGGCCATGTTTCACCCCTCCACTTT. It codes for CAISETGHVSPLHF.

The V and J genes are TRBV4-1 and TRBJ2-3; 7 bases align to TRBD1. CDR1 is MGHRA, CDR2 YSYEKL, per germline. The CDR3 sequence is 14 residues long. The J segment lost 4 bases and the V segment lost 3 bases, leaving 4 bases of the junction unmatched. The CDR3 is CASSHRQGADTQYF. CDR3 nucleotide sequence: TGCGCCAGCAGCCATAGACAGGGAGCAGATACGCAGTATTTT.

V usage is TRBV28 and J usage is TRBJ1-3; D not resolved. The germline CDR1 and CDR2 sequences are MDHEN and SYDVKM. The CDR3 contains 14 residues. Trimming left V 5 bases short and J 9 bases short, with 17 bases between. CDR3 bases: TGTGCCAGCAGTCCCGGCGGCCGCCGGGTCACCATATATTTT. Translating it yields CASSPGGRRVTIYF.

The V gene is TRBV4-3, the J gene TRBJ2-2; 10 bases are shared with TRBD2. The junction had 9 bases not matched to a gene; V was cut back by 0 bases and J by 5 bases. CDR3 length: 18 residues. Germline CDR1 reads LGHNA; CDR2 reads YSLEER. This CDR3 is CASSQELAGKFWTGELFF. CDR3 DNA: TGCGCCAGCAGCCAAGAACTAGCGGGGAAGTTTTGGACCGGGGAGCTGTTTTTT.

V and J are TRBV24-1 and TRBJ2-2; a possible D gene is TRBD2 (5 bases). The CDR3 runs to 14 residues. CDR1 and CDR2 from the germline V gene are KGHDR and SFDVKD. V lost 5 bases and J 4 bases, leaving 10 bases between the germline ends. CDR3 DNA: TGTGCCACCAGTGGACGGGATGGCACCGGGGAGCTGTTTTTT. Residues: CATSGRDGTGELFF.

The chain is built from TRBV7-9 and TRBJ2-3, with 7 bases that match TRBD2. This CDR3 region has 16 residues. J was trimmed by 4 bases and V by 2 bases; bases with no gene match: 9. Germline-derived CDR1 and CDR2 are SEHNR and FQNEAQ (reference sequence). The CDR3 is CASSLRLSAGADTQYF. The CDR3 DNA reads TGTGCCAGCAGCTTACGTCTCTCGGCGGGGGCAGATACGCAGTATTTT.

This clone has a single count. This sequence joins TRBV7-9 and TRBJ2-3, with 8 bases lining up with TRBD2. The CDR3 sequence is 15 residues long. The junction had 6 bases not matched to a gene; V was cut back by 5 bases and J by 2 bases. Germline V gives CDR1 SEHNR, CDR2 FQNEAQ (reference sequence). The CDR3 sequence is CASSRGGGITDTQYF. The CDR3 nucleotides read TGTGCCAGCAGCCGGGGCGGGGGGATCACAGATACGCAGTATTTT.

V usage is TRBV5-1 and J usage is TRBJ1-6; 8 bases fit TRBD1. This CDR3 region has 14 residues. Germline assignment: CDR1 SGHRS and CDR2 YFSETQ. The trim removed 4 bases at V and 9 bases at J, leaving 6 bases unmatched. The CDR3 DNA reads as TGCGCCAGCAGCCCGGACAGGGAGGGTTCACCCCTCCACTTT. Amino acid sequence: CASSPDREGSPLHF. Drawing the rest from reference TRBV5-1 and TRBJ1-6, the complete variable domain is KAGVTQTPRYLIKTRGQQVTLSCSPISGHRSVSWYQQTPGQGLQFLFEYFSETQRNKGNFPGRFSGRQFSNSRSEMNVSTLELGDSALYLCASSPDREGSPLHFGNGTRLTVT.

The chain recombines TRBV6-2 or TRBV6-3 with TRBJ2-7, with 8 nucleotides matching TRBD1. Per germline, CDR1 MNHEY and CDR2 SVGEGT. This CDR3 comprises 14 residues. With 5 bases clipped from V and 7 bases from J, the junction kept 10 bases outside the gene matches. CDR3 sequence (DNA): TGTGCCAGCAGTCAATCAGGGGGCGCGGGGGAGCAGTACTTC. Its translation is CASSQSGGAGEQYF.

This clone was found once. The chain is built from TRBV5-4 and TRBJ2-1; TRBD1 might be the D (5 bases). CDR1 is SGHNT, CDR2 YYREEE, per germline (reference sequence). The CDR3 runs to 16 residues. V lost 0 bases and J lost 0, with 10 bases in between. The CDR3, as DNA: TGTGCCAGCAGCTTGGCTGGGGCCAACTCCTACAATGAGCAGTTCTTC. Translation gives CASSLAGANSYNEQFF. Supplemented by reference TRBV5-4 and TRBJ2-1, the full variable domain reads ETGVTQSPTHLIKTRGQQVTLRCSSQSGHNTVSWYQQALGQGPQFIFQYYREEENGRGNFPPRFSGLQFPNYSSELNVNALELDDSALYLCASSLAGANSYNEQFFGPGTRLTVL.

The gene calls are TRBV4-3 and TRBJ1-5; unclear D gene. CDR1 is LGHNA, CDR2 YSLEER, per germline. The germline V and J ends were trimmed by 0 bases and 2 bases, with 8 bases remaining between them. CDR3 size: 15 residues. CDR3 protein: CASSQEVRGNQPQHF. CDR3 DNA: TGCGCCAGCAGCCAAGAGGTTCGAGGCAATCAGCCCCAGCATTTT.

This chain joins TRBV29-1 and TRBJ1-1; D is ambiguous. This CDR3 comprises 14 residues. Trimming took off 2 bases at V and 1 base at J, with 11 bases between the two ends. Germline V gene data show CDR1 as SQVTM and CDR2 as ANQGSEA. DNA for the CDR3: TGCAGCGTTGAATGGCGGCTGGGGAACACTGAAGCTTTCTTT. This codes for CSVEWRLGNTEAFF.

The chain combines TRBV7-3 with TRBJ1-1, with 7 bases identical to TRBD1. The CDR3 is 13 amino acids. Germline CDR1 and CDR2: SGHTA and FQGTGA. With V trimmed by 5 bases and J by 11 bases, 11 bases remained unmatched. In DNA form, the CDR3 reads TGTGCCAGCAGCCCTAATATCAGGGGGGAGGCTTTCTTT. As protein: CASSPNIRGEAFF.

The genes are TRBV18 and TRBJ1-5; a possible D gene is TRBD1 (5 bases). The CDR3 loop spans 16 amino acids. Germline V gene lookup returns CDR1 KGHSH and CDR2 LQKENI. Trimming removed 0 bases at V and 5 bases at J, with 14 bases between. In nucleotides, the CDR3 is TGTGCCAGCTCACCACCCAATCAGGGAGGGGATCAGCCCCAGCATTTT. It codes for CASSPPNQGGDQPQHF.

The rearrangement links TRBV27 to TRBJ1-4; maybe TRBD1 (6 bases). V lost 0 bases to trimming and J lost 8 bases, with 13 bases between them. This CDR3 region has 15 residues. Germline V lookup: CDR1 MNHEY, CDR2 SMNVEV (reference sequence). The CDR3 DNA is TGTGCCAGCAGTTTATCCGCGGGGGGGCTCGAAAAACTGTTTTTT. Translating it yields CASSLSAGGLEKLFF.

V gene TRBV7-9 combines with J gene TRBJ1-2; 9 bases align to TRBD1. Looked up from germline, CDR1 is SEHNR and CDR2 is FQNEAQ (reference sequence). This CDR3 is 15 amino acids long. Trimming cost V 1 base and J 3 bases; bases outside gene matches: 3. CDR3 nucleotide sequence: TGTGCCAGCAGCTTAGGGGACAGGGTCGACTATGGCTACACCTTC. Translating gives CASSLGDRVDYGYTF.

This clone was seen just once. This chain connects TRBV9 to TRBJ1-4, with a possible D match to TRBD1 (6 bases). Germline assignment: CDR1 SGDLS and CDR2 YYNGEE. Deletions cut 1 base from V and 7 bases from J, with 17 bases between. The CDR3 is made up of 16 amino acids. CDR3 sequence reads: CASSVKAGGGREKLFF. The CDR3 DNA follows: TGTGCCAGCAGCGTAAAGGCGGGGGGCGGTCGTGAAAAACTGTTTTTT.

This clone was observed a single time. J is TRBJ2-7 and V is TRBV4-2; 8 bases map to TRBD1. The length of the CDR3 is 15 residues. With 1 base clipped from V and 2 bases from J, the junction kept 4 bases outside the gene matches. Germline V gives CDR1 LGHNA, CDR2 YNFKEQ. The CDR3 region has the DNA TGTGCCAGCAGCCAAGCTGGACAGGGCGCCTACGAGCAGTACTTC. Translated, it gives CASSQAGQGAYEQYF.

The CDR3 region is CASSLAQGQGNTEAFF. CDR3 in DNA: TGCGCCAGCAGCTTGGCCCAGGGACAGGGGAACACTGAAGCTTTCTTT. This sequence joins TRBV5-1 and TRBJ1-1; 9 bases line up with TRBD1. The CDR3 runs to 16 residues. The V gene end was trimmed by 0 bases and the J gene end by 1 base; junction bases not matched to a gene: 4. Germline assignment: CDR1 SGHRS and CDR2 YFSETQ.

CDR3 residues: CASSPGLAGGRQFF. Written as DNA, the CDR3 is TGTGCCAGCAGCCCCGGACTAGCGGGGGGCCGGCAGTTCTTC. The V call is TRBV6-5, the J call TRBJ2-1; 14 bases align to TRBD2. Germline-derived CDR1 and CDR2 are MNHEY and SVGAGI. After removal of 6 bases from V and 12 bases from J, the junction contained 7 bases not matched to a gene. The CDR3 has 14 amino acids.